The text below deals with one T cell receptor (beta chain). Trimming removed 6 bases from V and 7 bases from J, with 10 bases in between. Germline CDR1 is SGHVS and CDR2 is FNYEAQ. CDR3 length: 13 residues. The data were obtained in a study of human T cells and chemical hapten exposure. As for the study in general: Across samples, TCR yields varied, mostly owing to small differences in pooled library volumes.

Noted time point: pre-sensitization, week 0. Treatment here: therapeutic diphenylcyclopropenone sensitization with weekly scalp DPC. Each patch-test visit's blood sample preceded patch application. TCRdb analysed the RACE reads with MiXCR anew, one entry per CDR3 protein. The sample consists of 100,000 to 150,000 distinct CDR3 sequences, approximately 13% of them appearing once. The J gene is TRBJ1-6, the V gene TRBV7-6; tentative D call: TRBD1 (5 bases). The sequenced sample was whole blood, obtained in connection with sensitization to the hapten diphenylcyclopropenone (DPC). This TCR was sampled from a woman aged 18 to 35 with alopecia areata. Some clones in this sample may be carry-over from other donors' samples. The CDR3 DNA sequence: TGTGCCAGCAGATCTCGGGGGAATTCACCCCTCCACTTT. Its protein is CASRSRGNSPLHF.